The rows below give T cell receptor beta chains drawn from one sample of a study of T-cell memory formation after mild COVID-19. MiXCR, applied by TCRdb to the 5' RACE reads, yields one record per CDR3 protein. The sample carries about 58,000 distinct CDR3 sequences, 25% to 35% recorded once. Specimen: PBMCs or a T cell subset sorted from them (not recorded which). These receptors were obtained from a man between 18 and 29 years old who had mild COVID-19 (a few samples of this study predate the infection). Cell type and time point are not known. The CDR3 runs from the conserved cysteine through the conserved F or W. The D gene is left open where the match is weak. Only some rows state a clone size, as once, few, many or a class for expanded clones.

>TRBV27|-|TRBJ1-2|-
CASSLIGGSYGYTF
TGTGCCAGCAGTTTGATTGGGGGTTCCTATGGCTACACCTTC
>TRBV3-1|-|TRBJ1-5|-
CASSQGAEYHFGQPQHF
TGTGCCAGCAGCCAAGGGGCAGAGTATCACTTCGGGCAGCCCCAGCATTTT
>TRBV5-1|-|TRBJ1-1|-
CASTTGTEAFF
TGCGCCAGCACAACGGGCACTGAAGCTTTCTTT
>TRBV12-3/TRBV12-4|-|TRBJ1-3|-
CASTINGFSGNTIYF
TGTGCCAGCACCATAAACGGGTTCTCTGGAAACACCATATATTTT
>TRBV12-5|-|TRBJ1-2|-
CASGLVQGVWPGYGYTF
TGTGCTAGTGGTTTGGTACAGGGAGTTTGGCCGGGCTATGGCTACACCTTC
>TRBV6-5|-|TRBJ2-2|-
CASAGAYTGELFF
TGTGCCAGCGCAGGGGCTTACACCGGGGAGCTGTTTTTT
>TRBV29-1|few|TRBJ2-1|-
CSGGLYNEQFF
TGCAGCGGGGGTCTGTACAATGAGCAGTTCTTC
>TRBV4-2|few|TRBJ2-3|TRBD2
CASSPLAGVRLSTDTQYF
TGTGCCAGCAGCCCACTGGCGGGGGTCCGCCTGAGCACAGATACGCAGTATTTT
>TRBV19|-|TRBJ2-1|-
CASRIGSEQFF
TGTGCCAGTAGAATTGGGTCCGAGCAGTTCTTC
>TRBV4-1|-|TRBJ2-7|-
CASSQEGTGYYEQYF
TGCGCCAGCAGCCAAGAGGGGACGGGATACTACGAGCAGTACTTC
>TRBV7-8|few|TRBJ2-2|-
CASSPGAGRTGELFF
TGTGCCAGCAGCCCAGGAGCGGGCAGAACCGGGGAGCTGTTTTTT
>TRBV2|-|TRBJ2-3|TRBD2
CASSGTSVGGTDTQYF
TGTGCCAGCAGTGGGACTAGCGTCGGGGGCACAGATACGCAGTATTTT
>TRBV4-1|few|TRBJ2-1|TRBD2
CASSQGRTSGYNEQFF
TGCGCCAGCAGCCAAGGAAGGACTAGCGGCTACAATGAGCAGTTCTTC
>TRBV7-2|few|TRBJ1-3|-
CASSLVYRTGFSGNTIYF
TGTGCCAGCAGCTTAGTGTATAGAACAGGATTCTCTGGAAACACCATATATTTT
>TRBV20-1|many|TRBJ1-1|TRBD1
CSARGTGGDTEAFF
TGCAGTGCTAGGGGGACAGGGGGGGACACTGAAGCTTTCTTT
>TRBV5-1|-|TRBJ1-1|-
CASSVSGMNTEAFF
TGCGCCAGCTCAGTGTCGGGGATGAACACTGAAGCTTTCTTT
>TRBV7-3|-|TRBJ2-5|TRBD2
CASSVGGGRQETQYF
TGTGCCAGCTCCGTTGGCGGGGGACGACAAGAGACCCAGTACTTC
>TRBV5-1|-|TRBJ1-4|-
CASSWTQGRINEKLFF
TGCGCCAGCAGCTGGACCCAGGGACGAATTAATGAAAAACTGTTTTTT
>TRBV19|-|TRBJ1-1|-
CASSLKMNTEAFF
TGTGCCAGTAGTCTCAAGATGAACACTGAAGCTTTCTTT
>TRBV5-1|-|TRBJ2-6|-
CASSDLTGGANVLTF
TGCGCCAGCTCGGATTTAACTGGTGGGGCCAACGTCCTGACTTTC
>TRBV7-3|-|TRBJ2-3|-
CASSSDDTDTQYF
TGTGCCAGCAGCTCGGACGACACAGATACGCAGTATTTT
>TRBV4-1|-|TRBJ2-1|TRBD2
CASSQEGRTSGPYNEQFF
TGCGCCAGCAGCCAAGAAGGGAGGACTAGCGGACCCTACAATGAGCAGTTCTTC
>TRBV12-3/TRBV12-4|-|TRBJ2-1|TRBD2
CASSAGLAGALVKFF
TGTGCCAGCAGCGCGGGACTAGCGGGGGCCCTTGTAAAGTTCTTC
>TRBV6-2/TRBV6-3|-|TRBJ2-1|TRBD2
CASSASGEGYNEQFF
TGTGCCAGCAGTGCGAGCGGGGAGGGCTACAATGAGCAGTTCTTC
>TRBV2|few|TRBJ2-3|TRBD1
CASSDYRGSDTQYF
TGTGCCAGCAGCGATTACAGGGGATCAGATACGCAGTATTTT
>TRBV12-3/TRBV12-4|many|TRBJ2-5|-
CASSLGGGETQYF
TGTGCCAGCAGTTTAGGGGGCGGAGAGACCCAGTACTTC
>TRBV7-6|-|TRBJ2-3|-
CASSQSAGSNTDTQYF
TGTGCCAGCAGCCAAAGCGCGGGGTCCAACACAGATACGCAGTATTTT
>TRBV6-2/TRBV6-3|few|TRBJ1-2|-
CASRLDLYGYTF
TGTGCCAGCAGATTAGACCTCTATGGCTACACCTTC